Listed below are T cell receptor beta chains from one sample, sequenced in a study of blood T cell dynamics during melanoma immunotherapy. Libraries were prepared by immunoSEQ multiplex PCR; TCRdb keeps only in-frame clonotypes and omits some of them. The sample lists roughly 6,000 clones; roughly 86% were seen once. The sample was blood, taken from a patient treated with checkpoint blockade. These receptor sequences come from a human donor with melanoma. Each CDR3 is given with its conserved first and last residue. Fields, in order: V gene, CDR3 length, D gene, J gene, clone size, CDR3 DNA, CDR3 protein. D genes are given only for firm matches. The size field is filled for only some rows; it gives once, few, many or a size class.

v_gene: TRBV7-3
len: 16
d_gene: TRBD1
j_gene: TRBJ2-1
abundance: NA
CDR3nt: TGTGCCAGCAGCCTCCGGGACAGGGTTTCCTTGGGTGAGCAGTTCTTC
CDR3aa: CASSLRDRVSLGEQFF

v_gene: TRBV15
len: 14
d_gene: NA
j_gene: TRBJ2-5
abundance: NA
CDR3nt: TGTGCCACCAGCAGAGATGCGGTCCAAGAGACCCAGTACTTC
CDR3aa: CATSRDAVQETQYF

v_gene: TRBV6-4
len: 10
d_gene: NA
j_gene: TRBJ2-7
abundance: NA
CDR3nt: TGTGCCAGCAGCTGCTACGAGCAGTACTTC
CDR3aa: CASSCYEQYF

v_gene: TRBV19
len: 14
d_gene: TRBD1
j_gene: TRBJ2-7
abundance: NA
CDR3nt: TGTGCCAGTAGTTCGTGGGACAGGGACCACGAGCAGTACTTC
CDR3aa: CASSSWDRDHEQYF

v_gene: TRBV7-9
len: 14
d_gene: TRBD2
j_gene: TRBJ2-1
abundance: NA
CDR3nt: TGTGCCAGCAGCTTACGGATAGCGGGGGGATGGCAGTTCTTC
CDR3aa: CASSLRIAGGWQFF

v_gene: TRBV9
len: 16
d_gene: NA
j_gene: TRBJ2-3
abundance: NA
CDR3nt: TGTGCCAGCAGCTTTCGTCCTTTCTATGGTACAGATACGCAGTATTTT
CDR3aa: CASSFRPFYGTDTQYF

v_gene: TRBV5-6
len: 14
d_gene: NA
j_gene: TRBJ2-3
abundance: NA
CDR3nt: TGTGCCAGCAGCCCAGTGGGGCTCACAGATACGCAGTATTTT
CDR3aa: CASSPVGLTDTQYF

v_gene: TRBV2
len: 13
d_gene: NA
j_gene: TRBJ1-3
abundance: NA
CDR3nt: TGTGCCAGCAGCGCAAGTGCTGGAAACACCATATATTTT
CDR3aa: CASSASAGNTIYF

v_gene: TRBV6-4
len: 15
d_gene: TRBD2
j_gene: TRBJ2-3
abundance: NA
CDR3nt: TGTGCCAGCAGTTCTTCTAGCGGGGGACCAGATACGCAGTATTTT
CDR3aa: CASSSSSGGPDTQYF

v_gene: TRBV7-9
len: 12
d_gene: NA
j_gene: TRBJ2-3
abundance: NA
CDR3nt: TGTGCCAGCAGTCCCCCGGGGTGGACGCAGTATTTT
CDR3aa: CASSPPGWTQYF

v_gene: TRBV7-9
len: 15
d_gene: NA
j_gene: TRBJ2-5
abundance: NA
CDR3nt: TGTGCCAGCACCCCAGTTACGGGGGACGGAGAGACCCAGTACTTC
CDR3aa: CASTPVTGDGETQYF

v_gene: TRBV10-3
len: 19
d_gene: TRBD2
j_gene: TRBJ2-7
abundance: NA
CDR3nt: TGTGCCATCAGTGAGTCGGCTGGAAATAGCGGGGGGCCCTCCTACGAGCAGTACTTC
CDR3aa: CAISESAGNSGGPSYEQYF

v_gene: TRBV6-5
len: 14
d_gene: NA
j_gene: TRBJ1-5
abundance: NA
CDR3nt: TGTGCCAGCAGTTACAATTGGGGAAACCAGCCCCAGCATTTT
CDR3aa: CASSYNWGNQPQHF

v_gene: TRBV9
len: 16
d_gene: TRBD1
j_gene: TRBJ2-6
abundance: NA
CDR3nt: TGTGCCAGCAGCAACCGGGACAGGGCCGGGGCCAACGTCCTGACTTTC
CDR3aa: CASSNRDRAGANVLTF

v_gene: TRBV10-3
len: 18
d_gene: TRBD2
j_gene: TRBJ2-3
abundance: NA
CDR3nt: TGTGCCATCAGTGAGTCGTTCACTAGCGGAAGTTACACAGATACGCAGTATTTT
CDR3aa: CAISESFTSGSYTDTQYF

v_gene: TRBV5-1
len: 17
d_gene: NA
j_gene: TRBJ1-6
abundance: NA
CDR3nt: TGCGCCAGCAGCTTGGCCGGCGGGGCAGCCCAGAGGTCACCCCTCCACTTT
CDR3aa: CASSLAGGAAQRSPLHF

v_gene: TRBV23-1
len: 15
d_gene: NA
j_gene: TRBJ1-3
abundance: once
CDR3nt: TGCGCCAGCAGTCAAACCCGGGGGCCTGGAAACACCATATATTTT
CDR3aa: CASSQTRGPGNTIYF

v_gene: TRBV28
len: 11
d_gene: NA
j_gene: TRBJ1-2
abundance: NA
CDR3nt: TGTGCCAGCAGTTTTTGGGGTGGCTACACCTTC
CDR3aa: CASSFWGGYTF

v_gene: TRBV5-4
len: 17
d_gene: TRBD1
j_gene: TRBJ1-2
abundance: few
CDR3nt: TGTGCCAGCAGCTTGCCGGGGGTACAGGGGGGGAGCTATGGCTACACCTTC
CDR3aa: CASSLPGVQGGSYGYTF

v_gene: TRBV11-3
len: 15
d_gene: NA
j_gene: TRBJ2-2
abundance: NA
CDR3nt: TGTGCCAGCAGCACACGGACAGACCCCACCGGGGAGCTGTTTTTT
CDR3aa: CASSTRTDPTGELFF

v_gene: TRBV6-5
len: 15
d_gene: NA
j_gene: TRBJ2-6
abundance: NA
CDR3nt: TGTGCCAGCAGTGGGCATATTTCTGGGGCCAACGTCCTGACTTTC
CDR3aa: CASSGHISGANVLTF

v_gene: TRBV28
len: 12
d_gene: NA
j_gene: TRBJ1-2
abundance: few
CDR3nt: TGTGCCAGCAGCACCCAGATGGATGGCTACACCTTC
CDR3aa: CASSTQMDGYTF

v_gene: TRBV7-3
len: 17
d_gene: TRBD2
j_gene: TRBJ2-1
abundance: NA
CDR3nt: TGTGCCAGCAGCTTACGACTAGCGGGGACGTCCTACAATGAGCAGTTCTTC
CDR3aa: CASSLRLAGTSYNEQFF

v_gene: TRBV28
len: 13
d_gene: NA
j_gene: TRBJ2-7
abundance: NA
CDR3nt: TGTGCCAGCAGTGACCCATTCTCCTACGAGCAGTACTTC
CDR3aa: CASSDPFSYEQYF

v_gene: TRBV25-1
len: 15
d_gene: NA
j_gene: TRBJ1-4
abundance: few
CDR3nt: TGTGCCAGCAGTACCCGACAGCCCGCAGGACGAAAACTGTTTTTT
CDR3aa: CASSTRQPAGRKLFF

v_gene: TRBV7-9
len: 11
d_gene: NA
j_gene: TRBJ1-6
abundance: NA
CDR3nt: TGTGCCAGCAGCGACACGGAGTCCCTCCACTTT
CDR3aa: CASSDTESLHF

v_gene: TRBV5-1
len: 14
d_gene: TRBD1
j_gene: TRBJ2-7
abundance: NA
CDR3nt: TGCGCCAGCAGCTTGGGGACAGGGCCCTACGAGCAGTACTTC
CDR3aa: CASSLGTGPYEQYF

v_gene: TRBV5-4
len: 15
d_gene: NA
j_gene: TRBJ2-3
abundance: NA
CDR3nt: TGTGCCAGCAGCCCCCAACCAGGGCCGCCAGATACGCAGTATTTT
CDR3aa: CASSPQPGPPDTQYF

v_gene: TRBV18
len: 13
d_gene: NA
j_gene: TRBJ1-6
abundance: NA
CDR3nt: TGTGCCAGCTCACCTGCAGGGGATTCACCCCTCCACTTT
CDR3aa: CASSPAGDSPLHF

v_gene: TRBV5-6
len: 15
d_gene: TRBD1
j_gene: TRBJ1-6
abundance: NA
CDR3nt: TGTGCCAGCAGCGCACCGGGACAGGGCAATTCACCCCTCCACTTT
CDR3aa: CASSAPGQGNSPLHF

v_gene: TRBV5-6
len: 14
d_gene: NA
j_gene: TRBJ2-7
abundance: once
CDR3nt: TGTGCCAGCAGCTTGTGGGGTGGGGGCTACGAGCAGTACTTC
CDR3aa: CASSLWGGGYEQYF

v_gene: TRBV5-1
len: 13
d_gene: NA
j_gene: TRBJ2-1
abundance: once
CDR3nt: TGCGCCAGCAGCTTGAGGGGGAACAATGAGCAGTTCTTC
CDR3aa: CASSLRGNNEQFF

v_gene: TRBV11-3
len: 14
d_gene: TRBD2
j_gene: TRBJ2-1
abundance: NA
CDR3nt: TGTGCCAGCAGCTCTAGCGGGGGGGCGTATGAGCAGTTCTTC
CDR3aa: CASSSSGGAYEQFF

v_gene: TRBV19
len: 13
d_gene: NA
j_gene: TRBJ1-1
abundance: once
CDR3nt: TGTGCCAGTAGTATACAGGGGAACACTGAAGCTTTCTTT
CDR3aa: CASSIQGNTEAFF

v_gene: TRBV5-1
len: 12
d_gene: NA
j_gene: TRBJ2-3
abundance: NA
CDR3nt: TGCGCCAGCAGCTTTTTTACAGATACGCAGTATTTT
CDR3aa: CASSFFTDTQYF

v_gene: TRBV7-3
len: 16
d_gene: TRBD1
j_gene: TRBJ2-5
abundance: NA
CDR3nt: TGTGCCAGCAGCTTACGCCGACAGGGGGGGAGGGAGACCCAGTACTTC
CDR3aa: CASSLRRQGGRETQYF

v_gene: TRBV29-1
len: 12
d_gene: NA
j_gene: TRBJ2-5
abundance: NA
CDR3nt: TGCAGCGTTGACCGCCAGATGGAGACCCAGTACTTC
CDR3aa: CSVDRQMETQYF

v_gene: TRBV2
len: 15
d_gene: TRBD2
j_gene: TRBJ2-1
abundance: NA
CDR3nt: TGTGCCAGCAGTGAAAGTCCAGCGGGGTCTAATGAGCAGTTCTTC
CDR3aa: CASSESPAGSNEQFF

v_gene: TRBV5-4
len: 14
d_gene: TRBD2
j_gene: TRBJ2-7
abundance: NA
CDR3nt: TGTGCCAGCAGCAGTAGCGGGGTCGCCTACGAGCAGTACTTC
CDR3aa: CASSSSGVAYEQYF

v_gene: TRBV28
len: 14
d_gene: NA
j_gene: TRBJ2-1
abundance: once
CDR3nt: TGTGCCAGCAGTTTATTGATCCAGAACAATGAGCAGTTCTTC
CDR3aa: CASSLLIQNNEQFF

v_gene: TRBV11-2
len: 16
d_gene: TRBD2
j_gene: TRBJ2-7
abundance: NA
CDR3nt: TGTGCCAGCAGTAAACAGACTAGCGGCTACTCCTACGAGCAGTACTTC
CDR3aa: CASSKQTSGYSYEQYF

v_gene: TRBV7-9
len: 15
d_gene: TRBD1
j_gene: TRBJ1-5
abundance: NA
CDR3nt: TGTGCCAGCAGCGGTTCGGACAGGGCTTCTCAGCCCCAGCATTTT
CDR3aa: CASSGSDRASQPQHF

v_gene: TRBV30
len: 17
d_gene: NA
j_gene: TRBJ1-2
abundance: NA
CDR3nt: TGTGCCTGGAGTCCCGATAAGACAGTAACTTTAATCTATGGCTACACCTTC
CDR3aa: CAWSPDKTVTLIYGYTF

v_gene: TRBV7-9
len: 15
d_gene: TRBD1
j_gene: TRBJ2-7
abundance: NA
CDR3nt: TGTGCCAGCAGCTTAATGGGACAGGGCCACTACGAGCAGTACTTC
CDR3aa: CASSLMGQGHYEQYF

v_gene: TRBV19
len: 16
d_gene: TRBD2
j_gene: TRBJ2-5
abundance: NA
CDR3nt: TGTGCCAGTAGTATAGTCGCTAGCGGGGCTCAAGAGACCCAGTACTTC
CDR3aa: CASSIVASGAQETQYF

v_gene: TRBV19
len: 17
d_gene: TRBD1
j_gene: TRBJ1-1
abundance: NA
CDR3nt: TGTGCCAGTAGTATCCCGACAGGGGGCGTCATGAACACTGAAGCTTTCTTT
CDR3aa: CASSIPTGGVMNTEAFF